This T cell receptor beta chain was recovered during a study of cytomegalovirus exposure and HLA in healthy donors. In germline, CDR1 is MNHEY, CDR2 SMNVEV (reference sequence). V was clipped by 5 bases and J by 0 bases; unmatched bases: 16. The CDR3 loop spans 19 amino acids. Turning to this clone: The antigen remains unidentified.

The PCR employed 60 Vbeta primers together with 13 Jbeta primers. Repertoires were generated with immunoSEQ multiplex PCR, while TCRdb's copy carries only in-frame clones and drops some. The data contain over 150,000 clones, about 80% of them singletons. General study points: Sequencing had likely introduced a cluster of highly shared sequence variants as an artifact. Cytomegalovirus-associated TCR beta chains were listed, numbering over 150. Analysis performed later showed TCR beta chains linked to HLA being more clonally expanded than equally common others. What a later analysis reportedly showed was that an Asian-associated ancestry cluster had fewer N-insertions than the roughly 700-donor mean.

The V and J genes are TRBV27 and TRBJ2-7; 10 bases line up with TRBD2. Sequenced material: PBMCs. The clonotype comes from a woman aged 25-40 years in good health and CMV-seronegative. Here the CDR3 reads CASSRRRDLAGVSSYEQYF. The CDR3 nucleotides read TGTGCCAGCAGTAGACGACGGGACCTAGCGGGAGTAAGCTCCTACGAGCAGTACTTC.